These 9 T cell receptor beta chains were all obtained from the same sample, sequenced in a study of beta chain features in type 1 diabetes. The entirety of the isolated RNA underwent reverse transcription, so expressed TCRB transcripts were sequenced. Clones were read by immunoSEQ multiplex PCR, and TCRdb kept only the in-frame ones, dropping some. The repertoire consists of 360,000 or so clones, with around a fifth occurring once and the leading ten covering approximately 0.041%. Sequenced input: naive CD4+ T cells from blood. These receptors were obtained from a woman younger than 35 in good health.

This clone was observed a handful of times. The CDR3 nucleotides read TGCAGCGCCCAGGCTTCCTACGAGCAGTACTTC. This encodes CSAQASYEQYF. This chain connects TRBV29-1 to TRBJ2-7; D gene ambiguous. CDR1 and CDR2 from the germline V gene are SQVTM and ANQGSEA. CDR3 length equals 11 residues. V lost 7 bases and J 1 base, leaving 8 bases between the germline ends.

V gene TRBV5-1 combines with J gene TRBJ1-5; no definite D call. The germline V gene encodes CDR1 SGHRS and CDR2 YFSETQ. The CDR3 loop spans 15 amino acids. V lost 0 bases and J 0 bases, leaving 7 bases between the germline ends. The chain's CDR3 is CASSLAGNSNQPQHF. CDR3 nucleotides: TGCGCCAGCAGCTTGGCGGGGAATAGCAATCAGCCCCAGCATTTT.

The chain employs TRBV4-2 and TRBJ1-1; D perhaps matches TRBD1 (6 bases). V lost 3 bases and J lost 1, with 9 bases in between. This CDR3 spans 14 amino acids. Germline CDR1 LGHNA, CDR2 YNFKEQ. The CDR3 DNA reads as TGTGCCAGCAGCCATGCGGACAGGAACACTGAAGCTTTCTTT. Its protein product is CASSHADRNTEAFF.

The chain recombines TRBV7-2 with TRBJ2-1; the D gene is possibly TRBD2 (7 bases). CDR1 is SGHTA and CDR2 is FQGNSA in the germline V gene. The CDR3 runs to 13 residues. Trimming cost V 6 bases and J 6 bases, with 12 bases left between them. The CDR3 region is CASRLAGANEQFF. CDR3 bases: TGTGCCAGCAGACTGGCGGGGGCCAATGAGCAGTTCTTC. The full variable domain, with the rest looked up from reference TRBV7-2 and TRBJ2-1, is GAGVSQSPSNKVTEKGKDVELRCDPISGHTALYWYRQSLGQGLEFLIYFQGNSAPDKSGLPSDRFSAERTGGSVSTLTIQRTQQEDSAVYLCASRLAGANEQFFGPGTRLTVL.

This clone was counted only a few times. The chain uses TRBV25-1 and TRBJ2-1, with a tentative D call TRBD1 (6 bases). The CDR3 is 15 residues long. Trimming cost V 6 bases and J 0 bases, with 12 bases left between them. Germline CDR1 reads MGHDK; CDR2 reads SYGVNS. The DNA for the CDR3 is TGTGCCAGCAGAGAGACAGGTAGCTCCTACAATGAGCAGTTCTTC. It translates to CASRETGSSYNEQFF.

This sequence joins TRBV7-2 and TRBJ2-7; 9 bases fit TRBD2. Germline CDR1 SGHTA, CDR2 FQGNSA. The CDR3 has 17 residues. V lost 1 base and J lost 4; bases outside the gene matches: 11. The CDR3 protein is CASSLDRVPAGGYEQYF. The CDR3 DNA reads TGTGCCAGCAGCTTAGACAGGGTCCCAGCGGGAGGTTACGAGCAGTACTTC.

V gene TRBV30 combines with J gene TRBJ1-4; 8 nucleotides match TRBD1. CDR3 length equals 15 residues. V shed 3 bases and J 3 bases; nucleotides not matched to a gene: 6. CDR1 GTSNPN and CDR2 SVGIG come from the germline V gene (reference sequence). CDR3: CAWRSRTGSNEKLFF. DNA of the CDR3: TGTGCCTGGAGGTCCCGGACAGGGTCTAATGAAAAACTGTTTTTT.

This chain uses TRBV29-1 with TRBJ2-3, with 8 bases aligning to TRBD1. V lost 3 bases to trimming and J lost 2 bases; unmatched junction nucleotides: 1. The CDR3 sequence is 13 residues long. From germline, CDR1 is SQVTM and CDR2 ANQGSEA. CDR3 in amino acids: CSVEQGATDTQYF. The CDR3, as DNA: TGCAGCGTTGAGCAGGGGGCCACAGATACGCAGTATTTT.

CDR3 nucleotide sequence: TGTGCCTGGATGGTAGCGGGAGTTGCCCAAGAGACCCAGTACTTC. Its translation: CAWMVAGVAQETQYF. V usage is TRBV30 and J usage is TRBJ2-5, with 9 bases matching TRBD2. V was clipped by 4 bases and J by 1 base; unmatched bases: 7. The CDR3 loop spans 15 amino acids. In germline, CDR1 is GTSNPN, CDR2 SVGIG (reference sequence).